This T cell receptor beta chain was sequenced during a study of cytomegalovirus exposure and HLA in healthy donors. The assay was immunoSEQ multiplex PCR, and TCRdb's table has in-frame clones only and misses some. The sample lists about 98,000 clones; roughly 85% were seen once. Germline V gene data show CDR1 as SGHTA and CDR2 as FQGNSA. The germline V and J ends were trimmed by 5 bases and 1 base, with 11 bases remaining between them. There are 15 residues in the CDR3. The rearrangement joins TRBV7-2 to TRBJ2-2; possible D gene TRBD2, 5 bases. The sequenced sample was PBMCs. The receptor comes from a woman aged 25 to 39 in good health and CMV-seronegative. The CDR3 DNA is TGTGCCAGCAGCCCTAGCCGAGGGAACACCGGGGAGCTGTTTTTT. Protein sequence: CASSPSRGNTGELFF.